This T cell receptor (beta chain) appears in the sequencing data of a study of OX40 agonist ivuxolimab in advanced cancers. The overall study: Eligibility admitted prior anti-PD-1, anti-PD-L1 or anti-CTLA-4 therapy; about 40% had some. One hepatocellular carcinoma and a couple of cutaneous melanoma patients partially responded.

Blood samples were obtained at baseline, cycle 4 day 1, and cycle 7 day 1. Assay used: immunoSEQ multiplex PCR; TCRdb lists only in-frame clones, some missing. The profile shows about 81,000 clones, about 80% of them singletons. V shed 4 bases and J 5 bases; nucleotides not matched to a gene: 1. The CDR3 contains 12 residues. CDR1 is ENHRY and CDR2 is SYGVKD in the germline V gene. The material sequenced was CD4+ or CD8+ T cells sorted from blood, taken in a trial of the OX40 agonist ivuxolimab. The clonotype was recovered from an adult with an advanced solid tumor such as melanoma, head and neck, liver or kidney cancer. This chain connects TRBV10-3 to TRBJ2-5; TRBD1 aligns across 7 bases. This chain's CDR3 is CAISGQGETQYF. The DNA of the CDR3 is TGTGCCATCAGTGGACAGGGCGAGACCCAGTACTTC.